This T cell receptor (beta chain) was sequenced for a study of blood T cell repertoires in COVID-19. Whole-study context: Donors in the United States, Italy and Spain gave samples during acute or convalescent COVID-19.

Measured with immunoSEQ multiplex PCR; TCRdb has only the in-frame clones, and not every one. Among about 50,000 clones, approximately 80% were seen once, and the ten largest hold around 5.4%. Per the germline V gene, CDR1 is SEHNR and CDR2 is FQNEAQ (reference sequence). V trimming: 1 base; J trimming: 7 bases; junction bases outside the gene matches: 2. This CDR3 region has 13 residues. Participants came from 24 US areas, aged about 18 to 95 years. Sequences were obtained from PBMCs or T cells enriched from blood (not recorded which). This TCR was recovered from a woman in her fifties or sixties with acute COVID-19. The V gene is TRBV7-9, the J gene TRBJ2-5; 8 nucleotides line up with TRBD2. CDR3 DNA: TGTGCCAGCAGCTTAGAGGGACTAGGGACCCAGTACTTC. Protein sequence: CASSLEGLGTQYF.